Sequencing of this T cell receptor beta chain was carried out in a study of T cell repertoires and leukemia-associated antigens (dated by TCRdb to between 2019 and 2020). Regarding the study in general: About 5.1 to 7 million read pairs and roughly 3 to 5.0 million effective reads were obtained per sample, with about 15 million effective reads obtained overall. Using in vitro peptide stimulation of healthy T cells, the study sought to determine the antigen recognized by a TCR Vbeta21 clone earlier detected in CML patients.

This clonotype was found a few times. This clone's antigen is unknown. No per-base quality is available; no much larger clone lies one base away. Findings and caveats that apply to the study as a whole: No significant differences among the four groups were observed in the numbers of Vbeta genes (around 57), Jbeta genes (over twelve), VDJ rearrangements, or unique CDR3s. Direct testing of the expanded clones' antigen specificity and function was not done, and further investigation was required.

Total RNA was extracted from the cultured T cells using TRIzol reagent. 5' rapid amplification of cDNA ends (5'RACE) was used to amplify TCRbeta libraries from RNA. Before sequencing, library concentration and integrity were assessed using Qubit, an Agilent instrument, and quantitative PCR. Qualified libraries were sequenced on Illumina HiSeq or MiSeq by a commercial service provider. As for the authors' bioinformatics: TCR sequences in each sample were identified with MiXCR version 1.8.2. Qualified clones required a CDR3 longer than four amino acids, an in-frame nucleotide length, and no stop codon. A read containing the complete CDR3 structure was counted as an effective read. Expanded clones were validated by RT-PCR with 24 Vbeta primers, GeneScan spectratyping, and Sanger sequencing. In-frame beta chains were kept once TCRdb had trimmed the public reads at Q25 with fastp and called clones with MiXCR. Each record represents a unique CDR3 protein, reported with the most common genes and DNA among its rows. The V and J calls and clone size come from TCRdb's table, not from the authors' own analysis. This sample comprises 11,000 or so distinct CDR3 sequences, roughly two fifths of them detected only once. The ten most abundant clones make up 27% of the sample.

The junction carries 9 bases between V and J, which are trimmed by 0 bases and 3 bases respectively. There are 16 amino acids in the CDR3, from cysteine to phenylalanine inclusive. CDR3 DNA only is kept here, 48 bases in frame from base 1. Per the germline V gene, LGHNA is the CDR1 and YSLEER is the CDR2. As a first step, CD3+ T cells were rested overnight at 2.5 million to 3 million cells/mL in RPMI 1640 lacking fetal bovine serum. MACS immunomagnetic beads were used, per the manufacturer's instructions, to isolate CD3+ T cells from PBMCs. The clonotype originates from a female donor in good health. Source material: CD3+ T cells sorted from blood and cultured. The V and J genes are TRBV4-3 and TRBJ2-6, with a tentative D call of TRBD1 or TRBD2, each matching 6 bases. For the CDR3, the sequence is CASSQEEGVGANVLTF. The nucleotide sequence reads as follows: TGCGCCAGCAGCCAAGAGGAGGGGGTTGGGGCCAACGTCCTGACTTTC.